This section outlines one T cell receptor (beta chain) sequence together with its context. Antigen specificity is unknown. Treatment in this sample: 15 to 20 received Ad26.COV2.S at low or high dose, single or two shots; about 5 received placebo; per-sample allocation not given. Samples came from day 63 after the first vaccine or placebo injection. Some clones are missing from TCRdb's copy, which holds only in-frame ones; the method was immunoSEQ multiplex PCR. The sample has 350,000 to 500,000 clones; roughly 88% are singletons. The sample comes from a study of Ad26.COV2.S vaccination and SARS-CoV-2 variants. Study conclusions and caveats: Similar non-spike TCR breadth was observed in recipients of vaccine and of placebo. Placebo recipients trailed vaccine recipients in spike-specific TCR breadth.

In germline, CDR1 is MDHEN, CDR2 SYDVKM. Trimming took 6 bases from V and 6 from J; bases not matched to a gene: 27. This CDR3 spans 21 amino acids. The receptor's source is a person between 18 and 65 years old who received the Ad26.COV2.S COVID-19 vaccine or a placebo. The sequences come from peripheral blood, collected in a trial of Ad26.COV2.S vaccine versus placebo. This chain links TRBV28 with TRBJ2-3; 10 bases fit TRBD1. The CDR3 here is CASSWDLTGTGVRSVFDTQYF. For the CDR3, the DNA is TGTGCCAGCAGCTGGGACCTGACCGGGACAGGGGTACGATCGGTCTTCGATACGCAGTATTTT.